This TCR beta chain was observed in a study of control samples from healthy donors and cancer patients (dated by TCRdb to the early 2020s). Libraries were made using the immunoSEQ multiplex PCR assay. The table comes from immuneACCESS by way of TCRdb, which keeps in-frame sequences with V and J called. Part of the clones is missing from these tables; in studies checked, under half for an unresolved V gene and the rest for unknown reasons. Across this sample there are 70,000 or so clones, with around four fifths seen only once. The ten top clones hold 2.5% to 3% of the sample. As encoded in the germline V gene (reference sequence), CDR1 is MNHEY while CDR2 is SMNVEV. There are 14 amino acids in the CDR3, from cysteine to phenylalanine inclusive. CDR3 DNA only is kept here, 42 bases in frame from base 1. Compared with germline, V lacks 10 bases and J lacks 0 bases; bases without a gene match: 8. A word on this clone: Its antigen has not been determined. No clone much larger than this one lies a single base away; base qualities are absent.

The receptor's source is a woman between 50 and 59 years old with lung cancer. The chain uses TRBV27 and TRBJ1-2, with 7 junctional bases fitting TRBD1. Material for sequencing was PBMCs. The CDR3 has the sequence CATRQGWPNYGYTF. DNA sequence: TGTGCCACCCGACAGGGCTGGCCTAACTATGGCTACACCTTC.